This TCR beta chain was retrieved from a study of shared clonotypes between healthy human individuals. As defined, naive CD8 cells were CD45RO-negative and positively selected for CCR7, with terminally differentiated effector memory CD45RA+ cells excluded. Produced via immunoSEQ multiplex PCR; TCRdb's table is partial and in-frame only. There are 2 million or so clones in the sample; about 95% occur only once, and 0.9% to 1.4% lies in the top ten. This CDR3 region has 13 residues. Per the germline V gene, CDR1 is SNHLY and CDR2 is FYNNEI. Trimming took 6 bases from V and 5 from J; bases not matched to a gene: 4. As concerns this clone: Distinct nucleotide sequences in the sample also encode this CDR3.

The sequenced sample was naive CD8+ T cells sorted from blood. The TCR comes from a man between 18 and 35 years old in good health. The genes are TRBV2 and TRBJ2-5; 9 positions agree with TRBD1. CDR3 coding DNA: TGTGCCAGCAGGGGACAGGGTTTGGAGACCCAGTACTTC. Translated: CASRGQGLETQYF.